The 23 T cell receptor beta chains listed next were all sequenced from one sample in a study of OX40 agonist ivuxolimab in advanced cancers. TCRdb keeps only in-frame clones here, not all; method: immunoSEQ multiplex PCR. The table records under 150,000 clones, around 93% of them present only once. The input for sequencing was CD4+ or CD8+ T cells sorted from blood, taken in a trial of the OX40 agonist ivuxolimab. All receptors derive from an adult with an advanced solid tumor such as melanoma, head and neck, liver or kidney cancer.

The rearrangement joins TRBV9 to TRBJ1-2, with TRBD1 as a possible D gene (5 bases). Trimming cost V 0 bases and J 3 bases, with 15 bases left between them. This CDR3 comprises 16 residues. CDR1 and CDR2 (germline): SGDLS, YYNGEE. The CDR3 nucleotides read TGTGCCAGCAGCGTAGAGGCATCGGGGGTCGACTATGGCTACACCTTC. Protein: CASSVEASGVDYGYTF.

The chain has TRBV5-4 and TRBJ2-1, with unresolved D. Trimming removed 0 bases from V and 6 bases from J, with 19 bases in between. CDR1 is SGHNT, CDR2 YYREEE, per germline (reference sequence). This CDR3 contains 17 residues. The CDR3 nucleotides are TGTGCCAGCAGCTTGGTCGTGTCAGCACCTTGGGGCAATGAGCAGTTCTTC. It specifies CASSLVVSAPWGNEQFF.

This clone showed up just once. The rearrangement uses TRBV9 and TRBJ1-1, with TRBD1 identical over 7 bases. CDR1 and CDR2 (germline): SGDLS, YYNGEE. This CDR3 has 15 residues. The ends lost 4 bases at V and 0 bases at J; junction bases unmatched: 6. The DNA for the CDR3 is TGTGCCAGCAGCTTCACGGACAGGTTGAACACTGAAGCTTTCTTT. Translation: CASSFTDRLNTEAFF.

The V gene is TRBV15, the J gene TRBJ2-7; D remains ambiguous. V was clipped by 0 bases and J by 1 base, with 7 bases between them. Germline CDR1 reads LNHNV; CDR2 reads YYDKDF (reference sequence). The CDR3 loop spans 14 amino acids. The CDR3 here is CATSRDVSSYEQYF. CDR3 in DNA: TGTGCCACCAGCAGAGATGTGAGTTCCTACGAGCAGTACTTC.

This clone came up once. The gene calls are TRBV19 and TRBJ1-1; D gene unclear. Trimming took 4 bases from V and 6 from J, leaving 15 bases between them. Germline-derived CDR1 and CDR2 are LNHDA and SQIVND (reference sequence). The CDR3 spans 14 residues. CDR3 in DNA: TGTGCCAGTAGTAAGGACCCCGGAAGCCCTGAAGCTTTCTTT. The encoded protein is CASSKDPGSPEAFF.

The chain combines TRBV28 with TRBJ2-3, with 10 bases identical to TRBD2. Germline CDR1 and CDR2: MDHEN and SYDVKM. Trimming took 5 bases from V and 2 from J; bases not matched to a gene: 4. The length of the CDR3 is 15 residues. CDR3 sequence: CASSRLAGYTDTQYF. Here the CDR3 DNA reads TGTGCCAGCAGTCGACTAGCGGGTTACACAGATACGCAGTATTTT.

The V call is TRBV28, the J call TRBJ1-1, with TRBD1 as a possible D gene (5 bases). The CDR3 totals 14 residues. The germline V gene encodes CDR1 MDHEN and CDR2 SYDVKM. Trimming removed 6 bases from V and 11 bases from J, with 22 bases in between. This CDR3 reads CASRLTEPGRGAFF. The CDR3 coding sequence is TGTGCCAGCAGACTCACAGAGCCCGGGCGGGGGGCTTTCTTT.

This sequence joins TRBV27 and TRBJ2-4; 8 bases fit TRBD2. CDR1 and CDR2 from the germline V gene are MNHEY and SMNVEV (reference sequence). The V segment lost 6 bases and the J segment 6 bases; nucleotides outside the gene matches: 10. The CDR3 has 15 residues. In nucleotides, the CDR3 is TGTGCCAGCAGCGCTCCCGGGGGGGCTGGAAACATTCAGTACTTC. Amino acids: CASSAPGGAGNIQYF.

The J gene is TRBJ2-3, the V gene TRBV5-4; D may correspond to TRBD1 or TRBD2 (6 bases each). Per germline, CDR1 SGHNT and CDR2 YYREEE (reference sequence). There are 15 residues in the CDR3. Trimming removed 5 bases at V and 0 bases at J, with 13 bases between. DNA for the CDR3: TGTGCCAGCAGACAGGGACTGTCTAGCACAGATACGCAGTATTTT. Protein: CASRQGLSSTDTQYF.

This chain links TRBV29-1 with TRBJ2-5; 8 bases are a match to TRBD1. V shed 0 bases and J 5 bases; nucleotides not matched to a gene: 8. This CDR3 is 15 amino acids long. CDR1 is SQVTM and CDR2 is ANQGSEA in the germline V gene. CDR3: CSVEDMTGVRETQYF. CDR3 in DNA: TGCAGCGTTGAAGATATGACAGGGGTCCGGGAGACCCAGTACTTC.

This chain joins TRBV6-1 and TRBJ1-6; 11 bases fit TRBD1. Trimming took 4 bases from V and 0 from J; bases not matched to a gene: 11. The CDR3 contains 20 residues. In germline, CDR1 is MNHNS, CDR2 SASEGT. The CDR3 region is CASSGGPDRGLGSYNSPLHF. In DNA, the CDR3 is TGTGCCAGCAGTGGCGGCCCGGACAGGGGGCTAGGCTCCTATAATTCACCCCTCCACTTT.

The genes are TRBV7-2 and TRBJ1-5, with 9 bases fitting TRBD1. Germline CDR1 and CDR2: SGHTA and FQGNSA. CDR3 size: 14 residues. J was trimmed by 7 bases and V by 3 bases; bases with no gene match: 4. Here the CDR3 DNA reads TGTGCCAGCAGCTTGGACAGGGGACACCAGCCCCAGCATTTT. Its translation is CASSLDRGHQPQHF.

The chain uses TRBV2 and TRBJ1-3; D gene ambiguous. V shed 7 bases and J shed 0 bases, with 7 bases lying between them. The germline V gene has CDR1 SNHLY and CDR2 FYNNEI. The CDR3 runs to 13 residues. The CDR3 spells CASNRDSGNTIYF. As DNA, the CDR3 is TGTGCCAGCAATAGGGACTCTGGAAACACCATATATTTT.

This clone was seen a single time. This chain uses TRBV6-5 with TRBJ1-5; 7 bases map to TRBD1. The CDR3 runs to 13 residues. V was pared by 4 bases and J by 9 bases, with 6 bases of the junction left unmatched. Per germline, CDR1 MNHEY and CDR2 SVGAGI. This CDR3 is CASSSGQMRPQHF. The CDR3, as DNA: TGTGCCAGCAGTTCGGGACAGATGCGGCCCCAGCATTTT.

The chain uses TRBV19 and TRBJ2-7, with 13 bases aligning to TRBD2. The CDR3 has 16 residues. The V segment lost 5 bases and the J segment 4 bases; nucleotides outside the gene matches: 8. Germline V gives CDR1 LNHDA, CDR2 SQIVND (reference sequence). CDR3: CASSPGGTSGVYEQYF. The CDR3 DNA reads as TGTGCCAGTAGTCCGGGGGGGACTAGCGGGGTTTACGAGCAGTACTTC.

The chain uses TRBV5-1 and TRBJ2-2; D is unclear. Germline V gives CDR1 SGHRS, CDR2 YFSETQ. The CDR3 runs to 12 residues. Deletions cut 1 base from V and 6 bases from J, with 4 bases between. The CDR3 protein is CASSLMPGELFF. In DNA, the CDR3 is TGCGCCAGCAGCTTGATGCCCGGGGAGCTGTTTTTT.

V gene TRBV4-3 combines with J gene TRBJ1-4; D uncertain. V was cut by 4 bases and J by 5 bases, with 8 bases left in between. The CDR3 is made up of 13 amino acids. Per the germline V gene, CDR1 is LGHNA and CDR2 is YSLEER. The CDR3 region is CASSPDLNEKLFF. The CDR3 bases are TGCGCCAGCAGCCCAGACTTAAATGAAAAACTGTTTTTT.

The chain employs TRBV15 and TRBJ1-5; D is undetermined. The germline CDR1 and CDR2 sequences are LNHNV and YYDKDF (reference sequence). V lost 8 bases to trimming and J lost 2 bases, with 10 bases between them. The CDR3 contains 13 residues. CDR3 nucleotide sequence: TGTGCCACCCGGACGTCTGGCAATCAGCCCCAGCATTTT. Translation: CATRTSGNQPQHF.

This rearrangement joins TRBV7-3 to TRBJ1-3; unclear D gene. Germline loops: CDR1 SGHTA, CDR2 FQGTGA. The germline V and J ends were trimmed by 5 bases and 3 bases, with 11 bases remaining between them. The CDR3 loop spans 14 amino acids. The CDR3 reads CASSQTISGNTIYF. The CDR3 DNA reads as TGTGCCAGCAGCCAAACGATTAGTGGAAACACCATATATTTT.

In DNA form, the CDR3 reads TGTGCCAGTACCCCCCGGGAGTTCTATGGCTACACCTTC. This codes for CASTPREFYGYTF. This rearrangement joins TRBV19 to TRBJ1-2; D gene unclear. The germline CDR1 and CDR2 sequences are LNHDA and SQIVND (reference sequence). V was pared by 7 bases and J by 4 bases, with 13 bases between. This CDR3 has 13 amino acids.

This sequence joins TRBV5-1 and TRBJ1-5; D gene ambiguous. The CDR3 contains 13 residues. Germline V gene data show CDR1 as SGHRS and CDR2 as YFSETQ. Trimming cost V 1 base and J 4 bases, with 6 bases left between them. The CDR3 DNA is TGCGCCAGCAGCTTGTCCGAGAATCAGCCCCAGCATTTT. Its protein product is CASSLSENQPQHF.

V gene TRBV7-2 combines with J gene TRBJ2-1, with D possibly called TRBD1 or TRBD2 (5 bases each). The CDR3 consists of 14 residues. Germline assignment: CDR1 SGHTA and CDR2 FQGNSA. V was trimmed by 7 bases and J by 8 bases, leaving 18 bases between them. CDR3 protein: CASNPGLHADEQFF. Here the CDR3 DNA reads TGTGCCAGCAACCCGGGGCTACACGCCGATGAGCAGTTCTTC.

The chain joins TRBV6-1 to TRBJ1-4; D possibly corresponds to TRBD1 (5 bases). The CDR3 sequence is 15 residues long. Trimming removed 0 bases from V and 2 bases from J, with 7 bases in between. CDR1 and CDR2 from the germline V gene are MNHNS and SASEGT. CDR3 sequence: CASSEAGPTNEKLFF. The CDR3 DNA follows: TGTGCCAGCAGTGAAGCGGGGCCGACTAATGAAAAACTGTTTTTT.